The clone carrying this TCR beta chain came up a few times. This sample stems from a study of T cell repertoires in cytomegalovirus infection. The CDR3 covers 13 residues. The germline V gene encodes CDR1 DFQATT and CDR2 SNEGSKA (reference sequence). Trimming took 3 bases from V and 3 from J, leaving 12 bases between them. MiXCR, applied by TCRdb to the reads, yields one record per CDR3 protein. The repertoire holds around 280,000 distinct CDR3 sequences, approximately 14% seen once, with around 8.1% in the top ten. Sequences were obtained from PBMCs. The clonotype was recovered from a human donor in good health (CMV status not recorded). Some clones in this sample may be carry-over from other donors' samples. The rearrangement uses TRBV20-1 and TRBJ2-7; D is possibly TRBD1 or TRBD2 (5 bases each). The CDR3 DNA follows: TGCAGTGCTAGGGGGGACCCAGTCTACGAGCAGTACTTC. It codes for CSARGDPVYEQYF.